The next 21 T cell receptor beta chains were all read from a single sample in a study of identifying expanded T cells in peripheral blood. The data were produced by immunoSEQ multiplex PCR, yet TCRdb's version contains in-frame clones alone and is incomplete. The sample includes more than 45,000 clones, roughly 87% of them seen just once. The sample comprised blood. The receptors were sampled from a person aged 18-69 years in good health.

This chain joins TRBV7-2 and TRBJ2-1; unclear D gene. The V gene's germline CDR1 is SGHTA and CDR2 FQGNSA. V was cut by 4 bases and J by 1 base, with 11 bases left in between. This CDR3 has 15 amino acids. The CDR3 sequence is CASSSLFSSYNEQFF. DNA for the CDR3: TGTGCCAGCAGCTCCCTTTTTTCATCCTACAATGAGCAGTTCTTC.

In regard to this clone: The junction departs from the called germline gene at one end, perhaps through a read error. The rearrangement links TRBV19 to TRBJ2-1; TRBD1 might be the D (6 bases). The germline gives CDR1 LNHDA, CDR2 SQIVND (reference sequence). The CDR3 totals 15 residues. This CDR3 reads CASSIDRSSYNEQFF. CDR3 sequence (DNA): TGTGCCAGTAGCATAGACAGGTCCTCCTACAATGAGCAGTTCTTC.

The rearrangement joins TRBV30 to TRBJ1-1; unclear D gene. Germline values: CDR1 GTSNPN, CDR2 SVGIG (reference sequence). V lost 0 bases and J lost 8, with 10 bases in between. This CDR3 is 12 amino acids long. CDR3 sequence: CAWSVGILEAFF. Here the CDR3 DNA reads TGTGCCTGGAGTGTAGGCATATTAGAAGCTTTCTTT.

V gene TRBV19 combines with J gene TRBJ2-1, with 8 bases aligning to TRBD1. The length of the CDR3 is 14 residues. Germline V CDR1 and CDR2: LNHDA, SQIVND (reference sequence). Losses at the gene ends were 7 bases for V and 3 bases for J; bases not matched to a gene: 5. CDR3 region: CASKDRDIYNEQFF. The DNA of the CDR3 is TGTGCCAGTAAGGACAGGGACATCTACAATGAGCAGTTCTTC.

The count of this clone is one. J is TRBJ2-5 and V is TRBV27; the D gene is possibly TRBD2 (5 bases). Between the trimmed V and J ends, which lost 6 bases and 4 bases, there was a span of 12 bases. The CDR3 has 13 residues. The germline gives CDR1 MNHEY, CDR2 SMNVEV (reference sequence). The CDR3 DNA reads as TGTGCCAGCAGCCCACCGGCGGGAGAGACCCAGTACTTC. Its protein is CASSPPAGETQYF.

This clone occurred once. The chain uses TRBV6-6 and TRBJ2-1; possible D gene TRBD1, 5 bases. Trimming cost V 0 bases and J 15 bases, with 18 bases left between them. The CDR3 is 14 amino acids. Per the germline V gene, CDR1 is MNHNY and CDR2 is SVGAGI (reference sequence). This chain's CDR3 is CASSYSIDSPRMFF. The CDR3 nucleotides read TGTGCCAGCAGTTACTCGATCGACAGCCCAAGGATGTTCTTC.

The V and J genes are TRBV15 and TRBJ2-7; no firm D call. CDR1 is LNHNV, CDR2 YYDKDF, per germline (reference sequence). CDR3 size: 14 residues. V lost 5 bases, J lost 4 bases, and 15 bases lay in between. CDR3 in amino acids: CATSDRGIDYEQYF. The CDR3 nucleotides read TGTGCCACCAGCGATCGTGGGATAGATTACGAGCAGTACTTC.

In its sample, this clone was seen a few times. The chain couples TRBV9 to TRBJ1-2; 7 bases match TRBD1. CDR3 length: 14 residues. Trimming removed 0 bases from V and 3 bases from J; junction bases left unmatched: 2. The germline V gene encodes CDR1 SGDLS and CDR2 YYNGEE. The CDR3 loop is CASSVGQGDYGYTF. CDR3 DNA sequence: TGTGCCAGCAGCGTAGGGCAGGGGGACTATGGCTACACCTTC.

The V call is TRBV18, the J call TRBJ2-3; D not resolved. The V end lost 3 bases, the J end lost 5 bases, and 12 bases lay between the germline ends. The CDR3 length is 14 residues. CDR1 and CDR2 (germline): KGHSH, LQKENI. The CDR3 loop is CASSPAKDGDTQYF. The CDR3 coding sequence is TGTGCCAGCTCACCGGCAAAGGACGGAGATACGCAGTATTTT. Full variable domain (remainder filled in from reference TRBV18 and TRBJ2-3): NAGVMQNPRHLVRRRGQEARLRCSPMKGHSHVYWYRQLPEEGLKFMVYLQKENIIDESGMPKERFSAEFPKEGPSILRIQQVVRGDSAAYFCASSPAKDGDTQYFGPGTRLTVL.

This chain joins TRBV10-3 and TRBJ2-1; 9 bases match TRBD1. Germline V CDR1 and CDR2: ENHRY, SYGVKD. V was pared by 2 bases and J by 0 bases, with 8 bases of the junction left unmatched. The CDR3 consists of 18 residues. DNA for the CDR3: TGTGCCATCAGTGAGCGAGCCGGGACAGGGTTCTCCTACAATGAGCAGTTCTTC. It translates to CAISERAGTGFSYNEQFF.

This chain uses TRBV7-7 with TRBJ2-1; 12 bases fit TRBD2. V lost 1 base and J lost 8; bases outside the gene matches: 9. The CDR3 runs to 17 residues. Germline-derived CDR1 and CDR2 are SSHAT and FNYEAQ (reference sequence). The CDR3: CASSLGLAGGPGDEQFF. The DNA of the CDR3 is TGTGCCAGCAGCTTAGGGCTAGCGGGAGGGCCTGGGGATGAGCAGTTCTTC.

The genes are TRBV7-8 and TRBJ1-1; 7 bases map to TRBD1. Germline CDR1 and CDR2: SGHVS and FQNEAQ. J was trimmed by 9 bases and V by 1 base; bases with no gene match: 8. This CDR3 is 14 amino acids long. CDR3 protein: CASSLVPSGGKAFF. CDR3 DNA sequence: TGTGCCAGCAGCTTAGTACCCTCAGGGGGAAAAGCTTTCTTT.

The V call is TRBV19, the J call TRBJ2-7; 10 bases fit TRBD1. Losses at the gene ends were 4 bases for V and 8 bases for J; bases not matched to a gene: 11. Germline loops: CDR1 LNHDA, CDR2 SQIVND (reference sequence). The CDR3 has 15 amino acids. The DNA of the CDR3 is TGTGCCAGTAGTACCGGACAGGGGGGACTTACGAAGCAGTACTTC. Translating gives CASSTGQGGLTKQYF.

This sequence joins TRBV5-4 and TRBJ1-1; 7 bases align to TRBD1. The CDR3 spans 13 residues. Looked up from germline, CDR1 is SGHNT and CDR2 is YYREEE (reference sequence). Trimming at V came to 5 bases and at J to 6 bases, leaving 7 bases not matched to a gene. The CDR3 DNA reads TGTGCCAGCAGTACACAGGGGCGCCCTGAAGCTTTCTTT. It codes for CASSTQGRPEAFF.

The V gene is TRBV29-1, the J gene TRBJ2-1, with 10 nucleotides matching TRBD2. The V and J ends lost 6 bases and 4 bases, in that order; junction bases with no gene match: 6. CDR3 size: 14 residues. Germline V CDR1 and CDR2: SQVTM, ANQGSEA. The CDR3 here is CSVGSSGGYNEQFF. The CDR3 region has the DNA TGCAGCGTGGGGTCTAGCGGGGGTTACAATGAGCAGTTCTTC.

The chain has TRBV4-3 and TRBJ2-5; perhaps D is TRBD1 or TRBD2 (5 bases each). The CDR3 runs 16 residues. The germline V gene has CDR1 LGHNA and CDR2 YSLEER. V lost 1 base, J lost 7 bases, and 19 bases lay in between. The CDR3 here is CASSQGLTGTDATQYF. The DNA for the CDR3 is TGCGCCAGCAGCCAAGGGCTTACCGGGACCGATGCGACCCAGTACTTC.

The genes are TRBV11-2 and TRBJ2-3; possibly TRBD1 for D (6 bases). This CDR3 region has 16 residues. Between the trimmed V and J ends, which lost 4 bases and 2 bases, there was a span of 16 bases. Germline V lookup: CDR1 SGHAT, CDR2 FQNNGV. The CDR3 DNA reads as TGTGCCAGCAGCTCCAGTACAGGGTTCAACACAGATACGCAGTATTTT. Protein product: CASSSSTGFNTDTQYF.

The chain combines TRBV11-2 with TRBJ1-5; TRBD1 might be the D (6 bases). There are 18 residues in the CDR3. The V gene's germline CDR1 is SGHAT and CDR2 FQNNGV. The germline V and J ends were trimmed by 4 bases and 0 bases, with 19 bases remaining between them. The CDR3 reads CASSSHPGHVLSNQPQHF. CDR3 nucleotides: TGTGCCAGCAGCTCCCACCCGGGACATGTTCTTAGCAATCAGCCCCAGCATTTT.

The chain links TRBV7-2 to TRBJ2-7, with 11 bases lining up with TRBD1. Germline loops: CDR1 SGHTA, CDR2 FQGNSA. V dropped 5 bases and J dropped 4; count of bases not matched to a gene: 4. The CDR3 sequence is 14 residues long. The CDR3 region has the DNA TGTGCCAGCAGCCGGGACAGGGGGTTGTACGAGCAGTACTTC. It specifies CASSRDRGLYEQYF.

This clone occurred once. V is TRBV4-1 and J is TRBJ2-5; 11 bases are shared with TRBD2. The trim removed 3 bases at V and 7 bases at J, leaving 4 bases unmatched. Germline V lookup: CDR1 MGHRA, CDR2 YSYEKL. The length of the CDR3 is 14 residues. CDR3 DNA: TGCGCCAGCAGCCAGACCGGGACTAGCGGGACCCAGTACTTC. Translated: CASSQTGTSGTQYF.

On this clone itself: In the same sample, other DNA sequences code for this CDR3. The chain has TRBV9 and TRBJ2-3; the match to TRBD2 covers 8 bases. The CDR3 spans 14 residues. Germline V gene sequence: CDR1 SGDLS, CDR2 YYNGEE. The V and J ends lost 2 bases and 5 bases, in that order; junction bases with no gene match: 4. CDR3 sequence: CASSVSGARDTQYF. CDR3 DNA: TGTGCCAGCAGCGTTAGCGGGGCCAGAGATACGCAGTATTTT.